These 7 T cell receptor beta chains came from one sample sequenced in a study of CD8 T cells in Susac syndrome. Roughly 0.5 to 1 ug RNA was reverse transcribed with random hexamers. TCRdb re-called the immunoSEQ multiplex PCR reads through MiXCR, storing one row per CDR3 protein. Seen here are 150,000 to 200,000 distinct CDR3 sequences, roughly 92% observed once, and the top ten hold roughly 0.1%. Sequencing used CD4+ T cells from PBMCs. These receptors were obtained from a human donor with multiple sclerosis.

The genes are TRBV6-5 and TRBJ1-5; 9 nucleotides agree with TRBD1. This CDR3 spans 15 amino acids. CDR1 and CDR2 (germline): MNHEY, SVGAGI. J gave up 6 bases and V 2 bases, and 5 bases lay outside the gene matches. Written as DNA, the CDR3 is TGTGCCAGCAGTTACGACGGGACAGGGACTCAGCCCCAGCATTTT. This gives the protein CASSYDGTGTQPQHF.

The chain's CDR3 is CATSDAGTDHNEQFF. The CDR3 DNA sequence: TGTGCCACCAGTGATGCAGGGACAGACCACAATGAGCAGTTCTTC. The chain employs TRBV24-1 and TRBJ2-1; 7 bases line up with TRBD1. V was pared by 3 bases and J by 5 bases, with 6 bases of the junction left unmatched. Germline CDR1 is KGHDR and CDR2 is SFDVKD. The CDR3 consists of 15 residues.

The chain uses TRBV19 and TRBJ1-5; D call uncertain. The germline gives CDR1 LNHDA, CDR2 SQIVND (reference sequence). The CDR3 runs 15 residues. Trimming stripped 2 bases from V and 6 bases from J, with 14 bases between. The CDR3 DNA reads TGTGCCAGTAGTATAACGTTTTCGAGGTCTCAGCCCCAGCATTTT. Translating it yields CASSITFSRSQPQHF. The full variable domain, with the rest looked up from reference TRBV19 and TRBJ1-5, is DGGITQSPKYLFRKEGQNVTLSCEQNLNHDAMYWYRQDPGQGLRLIYYSQIVNDFQKGDIAEGYSVSREKKESFPLTVTSAQKNPTAFYLCASSITFSRSQPQHFGDGTRLSIL.

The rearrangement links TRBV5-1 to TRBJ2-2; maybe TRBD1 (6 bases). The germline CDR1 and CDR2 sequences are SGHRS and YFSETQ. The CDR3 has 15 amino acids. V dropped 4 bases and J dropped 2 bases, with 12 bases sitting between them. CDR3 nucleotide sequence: TGCGCCAGCAGCCCGGGACACGTCAACACCGGGGAGCTGTTTTTT. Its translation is CASSPGHVNTGELFF.

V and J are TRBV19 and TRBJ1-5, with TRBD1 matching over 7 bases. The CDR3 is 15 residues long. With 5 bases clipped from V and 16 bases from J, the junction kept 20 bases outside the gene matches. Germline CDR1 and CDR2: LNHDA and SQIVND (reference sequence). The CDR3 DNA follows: TGTGCCAGTAGTCCAAGGGACAGCGTATTCCCCTATCCACATTTT. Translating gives CASSPRDSVFPYPHF.

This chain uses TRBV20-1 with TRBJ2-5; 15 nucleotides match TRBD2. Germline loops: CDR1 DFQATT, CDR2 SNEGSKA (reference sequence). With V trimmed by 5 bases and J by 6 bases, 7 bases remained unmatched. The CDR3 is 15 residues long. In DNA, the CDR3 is TGCAGTGCTCCTCCGGGACTAGCGGGAGGAAAGACCCAGTACTTC. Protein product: CSAPPGLAGGKTQYF.

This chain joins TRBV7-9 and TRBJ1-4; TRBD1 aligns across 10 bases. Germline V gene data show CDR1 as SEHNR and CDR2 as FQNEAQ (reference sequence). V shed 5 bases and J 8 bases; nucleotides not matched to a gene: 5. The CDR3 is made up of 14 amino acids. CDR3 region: CASSQDRGSEKLFF. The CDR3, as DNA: TGTGCCAGCAGCCAGGACAGGGGGTCGGAAAAACTGTTTTTT.